These 24 T cell receptor beta chains share one sample of origin, sequenced in a study of Ad26.COV2.S vaccination and SARS-CoV-2 variants. Treatment denoted: some 19 received Ad26.COV2.S at low or high dose, single or two shots; 5 received placebo; per-sample allocation not given. Sampling happened 63 days after the first vaccine or placebo injection. Clones were sequenced by immunoSEQ multiplex PCR, and TCRdb holds only the in-frame ones, with some missing. This table has some 340,000 clones, about 86% appearing once. Sequencing was performed on peripheral blood, taken in a trial of Ad26.COV2.S vaccine versus placebo. These receptors were collected from a person aged 18 to 65 who received the Ad26.COV2.S COVID-19 vaccine or a placebo.

This clone was recorded a few times. The chain links TRBV18 to TRBJ1-6; D remains unclear. Germline V CDR1 and CDR2: KGHSH, LQKENI. Trimming pared 3 bases from V and 7 bases from J, leaving 7 bases between. The CDR3 loop spans 13 amino acids. The CDR3 DNA follows: TGTGCCAGCTCACCGGAACAGAATTCACCCCTCCACTTT. Translation gives CASSPEQNSPLHF. The variable domain in full, with the rest retrieved from reference TRBV18 and TRBJ1-6, is NAGVMQNPRHLVRRRGQEARLRCSPMKGHSHVYWYRQLPEEGLKFMVYLQKENIIDESGMPKERFSAEFPKEGPSILRIQQVVRGDSAAYFCASSPEQNSPLHFGNGTRLTVT.

The sample holds a few counts of this clone. The same CDR3 is also encoded by other DNA sequences in this sample. V is TRBV6-6 and J is TRBJ2-7; 9 bases line up with TRBD2. Germline CDR1 is MNHNY and CDR2 is SVGAGI (reference sequence). Unmatched junction bases numbered 1, after V lost 7 bases and J lost 3 bases. The CDR3 has 12 amino acids. CDR3 residues: CASKTSGYEQYF. In DNA form, the CDR3 reads TGTGCCAGCAAGACTAGCGGCTACGAGCAGTACTTC.

The J gene is TRBJ2-7, the V gene TRBV6-5; a possible D gene is TRBD1 (6 bases). The CDR3 sequence is 13 residues long. The V and J ends lost 7 bases and 1 base respectively, with 11 bases between them. CDR1 and CDR2 (germline): MNHEY, SVGAGI. Here the CDR3 reads CASNDRISYEQYF. The DNA for the CDR3 is TGTGCCAGCAACGACAGGATTTCCTACGAGCAGTACTTC.

This sequence joins TRBV7-9 and TRBJ1-1, with 9 bases identical to TRBD1. CDR1 SEHNR and CDR2 FQNEAQ come from the germline V gene (reference sequence). The J segment lost 7 bases and the V segment lost 5 bases, leaving 5 bases of the junction unmatched. This CDR3 has 13 residues. CDR3 bases: TGTGCCAGCAGCCTCGGACAGGGGTTTGAAGCTTTCTTT. Amino acids: CASSLGQGFEAFF.

The chain carries TRBV6-2 or TRBV6-3 and TRBJ1-2; D not resolved. V was trimmed by 5 bases and J by 5 bases, leaving 12 bases between them. The germline gives CDR1 MNHEY, CDR2 SVGEGT. This CDR3 spans 13 amino acids. CDR3 coding DNA: TGTGCCAGCAGTGCGGAGACGTCTTATGGCTACACCTTC. It encodes CASSAETSYGYTF.

This clone occurred a few times. The chain combines TRBV4-1 with TRBJ1-2, with 7 bases identical to TRBD1. The CDR3 is 14 residues long. Trimming removed 2 bases from V and 8 bases from J; junction bases left unmatched: 8. Germline assignment: CDR1 MGHRA and CDR2 YSYEKL. The CDR3 loop reads CASSQPTTGFGYTF. DNA for the CDR3: TGCGCCAGCAGCCAACCCACGACAGGGTTCGGCTACACCTTC.

CDR3 sequence: CATKTGQETQYF. The CDR3 DNA sequence: TGTGCCACAAAAACAGGGCAAGAGACCCAGTACTTC. The chain is built from TRBV10-3 and TRBJ2-5, with D perhaps TRBD1 (6 bases). Germline loops: CDR1 ENHRY, CDR2 SYGVKD. Trimming shortened V by 10 bases and J by 2 bases, and 11 bases separated the two germline ends. There are 12 residues in the CDR3.

This clone was found a few times. V and J are TRBV5-6 and TRBJ1-6; possibly TRBD1 for D (5 bases). The CDR3 extends over 14 amino acids. V dropped 1 base and J dropped 6 bases, with 8 bases sitting between them. Germline assignment: CDR1 SGHDT and CDR2 YYEEEE. CDR3 sequence reads: CASSLSTANSPLHF. The CDR3 coding sequence is TGTGCCAGCAGCTTGTCGACAGCTAATTCACCCCTCCACTTT.

V gene TRBV30 combines with J gene TRBJ2-7, with TRBD2 matching 9 bases. V dropped 1 base and J dropped 6; count of bases not matched to a gene: 4. Germline V lookup: CDR1 GTSNPN, CDR2 SVGIG (reference sequence). This CDR3 is built from 13 residues. Here the CDR3 reads CAWSALRGGEQYF. The CDR3 DNA follows: TGTGCCTGGAGTGCGTTGCGGGGGGGCGAGCAGTACTTC.

The chain combines TRBV7-9 with TRBJ1-1; D is possibly TRBD1 (5 bases). This CDR3 comprises 17 residues. With 5 bases removed from V and 0 bases from J, the gap between germline ends came to 19 bases. Germline-derived CDR1 and CDR2 are SEHNR and FQNEAQ (reference sequence). CDR3 sequence: CASSLPSDSYMNTEAFF. CDR3 nucleotide sequence: TGTGCCAGCAGCCTCCCCTCCGACAGCTACATGAACACTGAAGCTTTCTTT.

The count of this clone is one. The chain employs TRBV7-2 and TRBJ1-2; 7 positions agree with TRBD1. CDR3 length equals 17 residues. From germline, CDR1 is SGHTA and CDR2 FQGNSA. V shed 1 base and J 4 bases; nucleotides not matched to a gene: 12. The CDR3 region is CASSLGVGQGVVYGYTF. DNA for the CDR3: TGTGCCAGCAGCTTAGGGGTCGGGCAGGGGGTCGTCTATGGCTACACCTTC.

The rearrangement links TRBV3-1 (or the pseudogene TRBV3-2) to TRBJ1-2; no clear D gene. V was pared by 6 bases and J by 2 bases, with 7 bases between. The CDR3 totals 12 residues. Germline-derived CDR1 and CDR2 are LGHDT and YNNKEL (reference sequence). The CDR3 region has the DNA TGTGCCAGCAGTCGCCGAAACTATGGCTACACCTTC. Protein: CASSRRNYGYTF.

The chain employs TRBV15 and TRBJ1-5; maybe TRBD1 (6 bases). In germline, CDR1 is LNHNV, CDR2 YYDKDF (reference sequence). The CDR3 covers 15 residues. Trimming took 0 bases from V and 5 from J, leaving 11 bases between them. CDR3 protein: CATSRDDRPDQPQHF. CDR3 DNA sequence: TGTGCCACCAGCAGAGATGACAGGCCGGATCAGCCCCAGCATTTT.

This clone was seen once. The chain combines TRBV6-5 with TRBJ2-1; 8 nucleotides match TRBD2. The V segment lost 7 bases and the J segment 7 bases; nucleotides outside the gene matches: 12. CDR1 and CDR2 (germline): MNHEY, SVGAGI. This CDR3 region has 15 residues. The CDR3 loop reads CASTFSGAGGNEQFF. The CDR3 bases are TGTGCCAGCACCTTTAGCGGGGCGGGTGGTAATGAGCAGTTCTTC.

The chain combines TRBV29-1 with TRBJ2-3; 9 bases fit TRBD2. Germline V gene lookup returns CDR1 SQVTM and CDR2 ANQGSEA. This CDR3 has 14 residues. The J segment lost 2 bases and the V segment lost 4 bases, leaving 4 bases of the junction unmatched. In DNA, the CDR3 is TGCAGCGTTGGGGCGGGGGGGCCCACAGATACGCAGTATTTT. Translating gives CSVGAGGPTDTQYF.

This sequence joins TRBV12-5 and TRBJ1-1; no clear D. The germline V gene encodes CDR1 LGHNT and CDR2 FRNRAP. Trimming cost V 2 bases and J 4 bases, with 14 bases left between them. CDR3 length: 15 residues. CDR3 DNA: TGTGCTAGTGGTTTGACAATCGGGATGCCCACTGAAGCTTTCTTT. It specifies CASGLTIGMPTEAFF.

The chain employs TRBV6-2 or TRBV6-3 and TRBJ2-5; tentatively, D is TRBD2 (6 bases). This CDR3 is built from 15 residues. CDR1 is MNHEY, CDR2 SVGEGT, per germline. V shed 3 bases and J shed 4 bases, with 15 bases lying between them. The CDR3 protein is CASSYFSGGGETQYF. DNA of the CDR3: TGTGCCAGCAGTTATTTCAGTGGGGGAGGAGAGACCCAGTACTTC.

This chain joins TRBV30 and TRBJ2-2; 8 bases align to TRBD1. The germline V gene encodes CDR1 GTSNPN and CDR2 SVGIG (reference sequence). With 4 bases clipped from V and 1 base from J, the junction kept 8 bases outside the gene matches. The CDR3 contains 16 residues. CDR3 nucleotide sequence: TGTGCCTGGAAACTTATGGACAGGGTGAACACCGGGGAGCTGTTTTTT. It translates to CAWKLMDRVNTGELFF.

The rearrangement joins TRBV5-1 to TRBJ2-4; TRBD1 matches 9 bases. The CDR3 is made up of 16 amino acids. The trim removed 1 base at V and 6 bases at J, leaving 8 bases unmatched. In germline, CDR1 is SGHRS, CDR2 YFSETQ. CDR3 in amino acids: CASSLSDRGFGNIQYF. CDR3 bases: TGCGCCAGCAGCTTGTCGGACAGGGGATTCGGAAACATTCAGTACTTC.

The chain has TRBV10-3 and TRBJ2-5; D gene uncertain. Trimming left V 3 bases short and J 5 bases short, with 16 bases between. The CDR3 consists of 15 residues. Germline lookup yields CDR1 ENHRY and CDR2 SYGVKD. The CDR3 spells CAISESSLPRETQYF. CDR3 DNA sequence: TGTGCCATCAGTGAATCCTCTCTGCCCAGGGAGACCCAGTACTTC.

The chain employs TRBV18 and TRBJ2-5; the D is unclear. The CDR3 runs to 13 residues. The germline V and J ends were trimmed by 2 bases and 1 base, with 5 bases remaining between them. Germline V gives CDR1 KGHSH, CDR2 LQKENI. CDR3 nucleotides: TGTGCCAGCTCACCAAATGCCCAAGAGACCCAGTACTTC. It yields the protein CASSPNAQETQYF.

The gene calls are TRBV7-9 and TRBJ2-5, with 11 bases aligning to TRBD1. The ends lost 4 bases at V and 5 bases at J; junction bases unmatched: 6. This CDR3 region has 15 residues. The V gene's germline CDR1 is SEHNR and CDR2 FQNEAQ (reference sequence). The CDR3 DNA reads as TGTGCCAGCAGCTCGGACAGGGGGCTGGGGGAGACCCAGTACTTC. Residues: CASSSDRGLGETQYF.

This clone was seen ten or more times. The chain links TRBV6-1 to TRBJ2-3; 7 nucleotides line up with TRBD2. Germline V gene lookup returns CDR1 MNHNS and CDR2 SASEGT. V trimming: 0 bases; J trimming: 4 bases; junction bases outside the gene matches: 4. The CDR3 consists of 15 residues. Written as DNA, the CDR3 is TGTGCCAGCAGTGAAGCCTTGGGGGGGGCAGATACGCAGTATTTT. This sequence encodes CASSEALGGADTQYF.

The V call is TRBV30, the J call TRBJ1-4, with 8 nucleotides matching TRBD1. V trimming: 3 bases; J trimming: 7 bases; junction bases outside the gene matches: 13. Germline CDR1 reads GTSNPN; CDR2 reads SVGIG (reference sequence). The CDR3 contains 16 residues. In nucleotides, the CDR3 is TGTGCCTGGAGCTCGGAATTCGGGACAGGACCTGAAAAACTGTTTTTT. Protein: CAWSSEFGTGPEKLFF.